Each of the 13 T cell receptor beta chains below was sequenced from the same sample in a study. MiXCR, run by TCRdb on the 5' RACE reads, gives a single entry per CDR3 protein. The sample includes approximately 9,000 distinct CDR3 sequences, roughly 34% of them seen just once. The sorted Tregs were CD4+CD25+CD127-/low cells. The specimen sequenced was Tregs sorted from blood. These receptors all stem from a female donor with breast cancer.

This clonotype is medium-sized (0.01 to 0.1%) in the sample. The chain employs TRBV7-2 and TRBJ2-3; D is possibly TRBD2 (6 bases). Per germline, CDR1 SGHTA and CDR2 FQGNSA. CDR3 length: 15 residues. Trimming took 2 bases from V and 1 from J, leaving 10 bases between them. The CDR3 DNA reads TGTGCCAGCAGCTTATTGACTAGAGGCACAGATACGCAGTATTTT. Protein product: CASSLLTRGTDTQYF.

By share of the sample, this clonotype is medium-sized. The chain recombines TRBV10-3 with TRBJ2-5; the match to TRBD1 covers 10 bases. This CDR3 has 14 residues. The V and J ends lost 8 bases and 2 bases, in that order; junction bases with no gene match: 5. Germline CDR1 is ENHRY and CDR2 is SYGVKD. The CDR3 region has the DNA TGTGCCATCGGGACAGGGGCAGGACAAGAGACCCAGTACTTC. Its protein product is CAIGTGAGQETQYF.

This sequence joins TRBV12-3 or TRBV12-4 and TRBJ1-5; 8 positions match TRBD1. Trimming took 5 bases from V and 5 from J; bases not matched to a gene: 5. The CDR3 has 14 amino acids. The CDR3 DNA is TGTGCCAGCAGTCGGACAGGGAGCCATCAGCCCCAGCATTTT. Protein product: CASSRTGSHQPQHF.

This clonotype has only a few counts. CDR3 sequence (DNA): TGCAGTGCCGGACAGGGGGCCTTCAATGAGCAGTTCTTC. Translation gives CSAGQGAFNEQFF. The rearrangement uses TRBV20-1 and TRBJ2-1, with TRBD1 identical over 11 bases. Germline-derived CDR1 and CDR2 are DFQATT and SNEGSKA (reference sequence). With V trimmed by 6 bases and J by 6 bases, 4 bases remained unmatched. This CDR3 region has 13 residues.

This clonotype turned up a few times. The genes are TRBV10-3 and TRBJ2-6, with D possibly matching TRBD2 (6 bases). The CDR3 length is 16 residues. Trimming left V 6 bases short and J 2 bases short, with 14 bases between. Germline V gives CDR1 ENHRY, CDR2 SYGVKD. The CDR3: CAIRGTLGTGANVLTF. CDR3 DNA sequence: TGTGCCATCAGGGGGACTCTCGGGACTGGGGCCAACGTCCTGACTTTC.

Notes on this clonotype: This may arise from a read error, as a much more abundant clone is one base away. The chain links TRBV5-1 to TRBJ2-1, with D uncertain. Per the germline V gene, CDR1 is SGHRS and CDR2 is YFSETQ. The CDR3 extends over 15 amino acids. The V end was cut by 0 bases, the J end by 4 bases, with 11 bases between. The CDR3 DNA sequence: TGCGCCAGCAGCTTGGTCCCTGAGAGTTACAATGAGCAGTTCTTC. This gives the protein CASSLVPESYNEQFF.

This clonotype occurred a few times. The junction shows a germline mismatch at one end, possibly a read error. The V call is TRBV7-7, the J call TRBJ2-5; 8 positions match TRBD2. This CDR3 region has 15 residues. The germline gives CDR1 SSHAT, CDR2 FNYEAQ (reference sequence). The CDR3 here is CASSQRELIGETQYF. The CDR3, as DNA: TGTGCTAGCAGCCAGCGGGAGCTTATCGGAGAGACCCAGTACTTC.

This clonotype turned up a few times. The genes are TRBV12-3 or TRBV12-4 and TRBJ1-1, with 8 bases aligning to TRBD1. V shed 8 bases, J shed 3 bases, and the junction held 11 bases outside the gene matches. This CDR3 has 15 residues. The CDR3 DNA sequence: TGTGCCAGCCAGGACAGGGAGGTCATGCACACTGAAGCTTTCTTT. The encoded protein is CASQDREVMHTEAFF.

This chain connects TRBV7-2 to TRBJ2-1; perhaps TRBD1 as D (5 bases). Germline CDR1 reads SGHTA; CDR2 reads FQGNSA. V lost 5 bases and J 10 bases, leaving 9 bases between the germline ends. This CDR3 contains 11 residues. The CDR3 DNA is TGTGCCAGCAGCCAGGGCAGGGAGCAGTTCTTC. As protein: CASSQGREQFF.

In its sample, this clonotype was seen a few times. V and J are TRBV20-1 and TRBJ2-7; D unclear. V lost 5 bases and J lost 0, with 14 bases in between. The CDR3 covers 14 residues. Germline V gene lookup returns CDR1 DFQATT and CDR2 SNEGSKA (reference sequence). As DNA, the CDR3 is TGCAGTGCTTCAAGGCACGAAAGCTCCTACGAGCAGTACGTC. Protein: CSASRHESSYEQYV.

Sample share makes this clonotype medium-sized (0.01 to 0.1%). The chain joins TRBV20-1 to TRBJ2-5; no clear D gene. V dropped 3 bases and J dropped 1 base, with 15 bases sitting between them. Germline V lookup: CDR1 DFQATT, CDR2 SNEGSKA (reference sequence). CDR3 length: 15 amino acids. CDR3 DNA sequence: TGCAGTGCTAGTATGGTTCTCGGCCCCCAAGAGACCCAGTACTTC. This translates into CSASMVLGPQETQYF.

This clonotype was detected only a few times. J is TRBJ2-7 and V is TRBV18; D remains ambiguous. The V gene's germline CDR1 is KGHSH and CDR2 LQKENI. This CDR3 region has 12 residues. Trimming removed 5 bases from V and 0 bases from J, with 5 bases in between. CDR3 DNA sequence: TGTGCCAGCTCAGGGCCCTCCTACGAGCAGTACGTC. It encodes CASSGPSYEQYV.

This clonotype has more than one count but fewer than ten. The DNA of the CDR3 is TGCGCCAGCAGCTTGGGGGGACTAGCGGGGGACAATGAGCAGTTCTTC. Translation gives CASSLGGLAGDNEQFF. V usage is TRBV5-1 and J usage is TRBJ2-1; TRBD2 agrees at 14 bases. The CDR3 has 16 residues. Per the germline V gene, CDR1 is SGHRS and CDR2 is YFSETQ. V shed 0 bases, J shed 5 bases, and the junction held 1 base outside the gene matches.